The T cell receptor beta chain under discussion was sequenced for a study of PD-1 blockade in classical Hodgkin lymphoma. Broader study findings: Underlying causes for the observed repertoire differences were not defined, possibly disease activity or prior therapy. A significant rise in TCR diversity was seen by C4D1 for CD4+ cells but not for CD8+ cells. Individuals who commenced nivolumab within less than 1 year of ASCT were excluded. Relapsed/refractory patients reportedly had the lowest baseline TCR diversity, below newly diagnosed patients, who were below healthy donors.

Looked up from germline, CDR1 is MNHNS and CDR2 is SASEGT. The length of the CDR3 is 13 residues. V lost 6 bases and J 3 bases, leaving 6 bases between the germline ends. For this clone: Its specificity is unknown.

Time point in this sample: cycle 4 day 1 (C4D1), after five to seven weeks of nivolumab. In every patient, relapse followed autologous stem cell transplantation, while exposure to brentuximab vedotin differed. The repertoire was sequenced with immunoSEQ multiplex PCR; TCRdb's copy has only in-frame clones and lacks some. The sample lists tens of thousands of clones; 90% were seen once. This chain links TRBV6-1 with TRBJ1-6; D is unclear. The receptor's source is a human donor with classical Hodgkin lymphoma. Sequencing used peripheral blood mononuclear cells (PBMCs), obtained before the fourth cycle of nivolumab. CDR3 sequence: CASRGLYNSPLHF. In nucleotides, the CDR3 is TGTGCCAGCAGAGGACTCTATAATTCACCCCTCCACTTT.